This T cell receptor (beta chain) derives from a study of T cell repertoires in cytomegalovirus infection. Study information: Evidence of both CMV infection and a matching HLA type came from public TCR beta signatures. Study-wide results and caveats: Adding up the frequency of public TCR beta families identified people who carried CMV plus the relevant HLA.

The CDR3 has 17 amino acids. The V end lost 2 bases, the J end lost 2 bases, and 17 bases lay between the germline ends. TCRdb processed the reads anew with MiXCR; each CDR3 protein has one entry. The data hold around 740,000 distinct CDR3 sequences, with roughly 35% observed a single time. The table lists this clonotype with a few counts. The antigen remains undetermined. The sequence was obtained from a human donor in good health (CMV status not recorded). Some clones in this sample may be carry-over from other donors' samples. The V gene is TRBV12-3 or TRBV12-4, the J gene TRBJ2-3, with D perhaps TRBD2 (5 bases). Sequenced material: PBMCs. The CDR3 protein is CASSLSVRAAPTDTQYF. CDR3 DNA: TGTGCCAGCAGTTTATCAGTACGAGCGGCCCCCACAGATACGCAGTATTTT.